A single sample is the source of the 18 T cell receptor beta chains below, sequenced in a study of shared clonotypes between healthy human individuals. CD45RO negativity and positive selection for CCR7 defined naive CD8 cells, a population that excluded terminally differentiated effector memory CD45RA+ cells. Profiled with immunoSEQ multiplex PCR; TCRdb holds only in-frame clones, not every one. Here the sample spans around 2,000,000 clones, approximately 94% being singletons. What was sequenced was naive CD8+ T cells sorted from blood. Source of these receptors: a man between 18 and 29 years old in good health.

The V gene is TRBV5-4, the J gene TRBJ2-1; 14 bases align to TRBD2. The germline gives CDR1 SGHNT, CDR2 YYREEE (reference sequence). Germline trimming cut 4 bases from V and 0 bases from J; bases unmatched to any gene: 9. CDR3 size: 19 residues. CDR3 DNA: TGTGCCAGCAGCCCCGGGACTAGCGGGAGCCCGAGCTCCTACAATGAGCAGTTCTTC. Its protein product is CASSPGTSGSPSSYNEQFF. The variable domain in full, completed from reference TRBV5-4 and TRBJ2-1, reads ETGVTQSPTHLIKTRGQQVTLRCSSQSGHNTVSWYQQALGQGPQFIFQYYREEENGRGNFPPRFSGLQFPNYSSELNVNALELDDSALYLCASSPGTSGSPSSYNEQFFGPGTRLTVL.

The chain recombines TRBV6-1 with TRBJ1-2, with D unclear. The ends were cut back, 0 bases at V and 4 bases at J, with 15 bases in the middle. The CDR3 is 16 amino acids. The germline V gene encodes CDR1 MNHNS and CDR2 SASEGT. The CDR3 DNA reads TGTGCCAGCAGTGAAGCGCGAATTGCGGACCTCTATGGCTACACCTTC. Its protein product is CASSEARIADLYGYTF.

The V gene is TRBV5-6, the J gene TRBJ2-7; D unclear. CDR1 SGHDT and CDR2 YYEEEE come from the germline V gene. With 5 bases removed from V and 12 bases from J, the gap between germline ends came to 18 bases. CDR3 length: 12 amino acids. CDR3 in amino acids: CASSPLDGVWYF. Written as DNA, the CDR3 is TGTGCCAGCAGTCCCCTCGATGGTGTGTGGTACTTC. Full variable domain (outside the CDR3, taken from reference TRBV5-6 and TRBJ2-7): DAGVTQSPTHLIKTRGQQVTLRCSPKSGHDTVSWYQQALGQGPQFIFQYYEEEERQRGNFPDRFSGHQFPNYSSELNVNALLLGDSALYLCASSPLDGVWYFGPGTRLTVT.

This chain links TRBV19 with TRBJ1-1; a weak D match, TRBD1 (5 bases). Germline assignment: CDR1 LNHDA and CDR2 SQIVND (reference sequence). V lost 1 base and J lost 0, with 18 bases in between. The CDR3 loop spans 18 amino acids. CDR3 sequence reads: CASSIVGGLAEMNTEAFF. The DNA of the CDR3 is TGTGCCAGTAGTATAGTTGGGGGTTTAGCCGAAATGAACACTGAAGCTTTCTTT. Variable domain in full (rest from reference TRBV19 and TRBJ1-1): DGGITQSPKYLFRKEGQNVTLSCEQNLNHDAMYWYRQDPGQGLRLIYYSQIVNDFQKGDIAEGYSVSREKKESFPLTVTSAQKNPTAFYLCASSIVGGLAEMNTEAFFGQGTRLTVV.

The chain uses TRBV27 and TRBJ2-5, with D perhaps given as TRBD1 or TRBD2 (5 bases each). The V gene lost 0 bases and the J gene lost 4 bases, with 9 bases spanning the gap. In germline, CDR1 is MNHEY, CDR2 SMNVEV (reference sequence). The CDR3 spans 14 residues. This chain's CDR3 is CASSLSGVIETQYF. For the CDR3, the DNA is TGTGCCAGCAGTTTATCGGGGGTCATAGAGACCCAGTACTTC.

The rearrangement joins TRBV2 to TRBJ2-5; no clear D. Germline V gene lookup returns CDR1 SNHLY and CDR2 FYNNEI. Trimming removed 0 bases from V and 7 bases from J, with 12 bases in between. The CDR3 runs to 14 residues. The CDR3 nucleotides read TGTGCCAGCAGTGAAGCGGCTACTCTCTGGACCCAGTACTTC. It specifies CASSEAATLWTQYF.

The V gene is TRBV27, the J gene TRBJ2-2; possibly TRBD1 for D (5 bases). The germline V and J ends were trimmed by 3 bases and 5 bases, with 7 bases remaining between them. The germline V gene encodes CDR1 MNHEY and CDR2 SMNVEV (reference sequence). CDR3 length: 13 residues. This CDR3 reads CASSFGQTGELFF. CDR3 in DNA: TGTGCCAGCAGTTTCGGACAAACCGGGGAGCTGTTTTTT.

The chain couples TRBV6-5 to TRBJ2-2; perhaps TRBD1 as D (6 bases). This CDR3 contains 15 residues. V shed 0 bases and J shed 6 bases, with 11 bases lying between them. The germline CDR1 and CDR2 sequences are MNHEY and SVGAGI. The CDR3 sequence: CASSYSAGAAGELFF. For the CDR3, the DNA is TGTGCCAGCAGTTACTCGGCAGGGGCCGCCGGGGAGCTGTTTTTT.

The rearrangement links TRBV27 to TRBJ1-5; D is perhaps TRBD1 (6 bases). CDR1 and CDR2 (germline): MNHEY, SMNVEV (reference sequence). The CDR3 runs 14 residues. The V end lost 3 bases, the J end lost 7 bases, and 13 bases lay between the germline ends. DNA of the CDR3: TGTGCCAGCAGTTTGTTAGGGGGGGTGCAGCCCCAGCATTTT. Translated: CASSLLGGVQPQHF.

This chain links TRBV2 with TRBJ2-7; 10 bases match TRBD1. The CDR3 runs to 16 residues. Germline lookup yields CDR1 SNHLY and CDR2 FYNNEI. Trimming took 7 bases from V and 5 from J; bases not matched to a gene: 14. CDR3 amino acids: CASTRDLGQGTHEQYF. The CDR3 DNA follows: TGTGCCAGCACCAGAGACCTGGGACAGGGGACCCACGAGCAGTACTTC.

A note on this clone: The same CDR3 arises from other DNA sequences in this sample as well. The chain is built from TRBV9 and TRBJ2-7, with 7 bases that match TRBD1. This CDR3 spans 14 amino acids. The ends lost 3 bases at V and 0 bases at J; junction bases unmatched: 3. Germline V gives CDR1 SGDLS, CDR2 YYNGEE. The CDR3 spells CASSAGQSSYEQYF. In nucleotides, the CDR3 is TGTGCCAGCAGCGCGGGACAGAGCTCCTACGAGCAGTACTTC.

The chain couples TRBV30 to TRBJ1-1; D remains ambiguous. Germline-derived CDR1 and CDR2 are GTSNPN and SVGIG (reference sequence). The CDR3 length is 13 residues. Trimming left V 2 bases short and J 5 bases short, with 12 bases between. CDR3 bases: TGTGCCTGGAGTACGGAGAGTGGGACTGAAGCTTTCTTT. Translated, it gives CAWSTESGTEAFF.

This chain links TRBV5-4 with TRBJ2-3, with unresolved D. Germline values: CDR1 SGHNT, CDR2 YYREEE (reference sequence). The CDR3 has 13 amino acids. Trimming left V 5 bases short and J 1 base short, with 8 bases between. CDR3 loop: CASRIEGTDTQYF. The DNA for the CDR3 is TGTGCCAGCAGAATTGAGGGCACAGATACGCAGTATTTT.

The rearrangement links TRBV4-1 to TRBJ2-2; 8 bases agree with TRBD1. The CDR3 sequence is 18 residues long. With 1 base clipped from V and 4 bases from J, the junction kept 11 bases outside the gene matches. Germline CDR1 is MGHRA and CDR2 is YSYEKL. CDR3 sequence: CASSQVGQGARGTGELFF. CDR3 in DNA: TGCGCCAGCAGCCAAGTGGGGCAGGGGGCGCGGGGCACCGGGGAGCTGTTTTTT.

The rearrangement joins TRBV28 to TRBJ1-1; 9 nucleotides align to TRBD1. The CDR3 extends over 15 amino acids. The J segment lost 3 bases and the V segment lost 3 bases, leaving 5 bases of the junction unmatched. In germline, CDR1 is MDHEN, CDR2 SYDVKM. The CDR3 reads CASSFTGTGHTEAFF. The CDR3 DNA follows: TGTGCCAGCAGTTTCACCGGGACAGGGCACACTGAAGCTTTCTTT. The whole variable domain, remainder taken from reference TRBV28 and TRBJ1-1, is DVKVTQSSRYLVKRTGEKVFLECVQDMDHENMFWYRQDPGLGLRLIYFSYDVKMKEKGDIPEGYSVSREKKERFSLILESASTNQTSMYLCASSFTGTGHTEAFFGQGTRLTVV.

V usage is TRBV6-5 and J usage is TRBJ1-6; D is undetermined. CDR1 and CDR2 (germline): MNHEY, SVGAGI. The CDR3 sequence is 16 residues long. The ends were cut back, 0 bases at V and 2 bases at J, with 8 bases in the middle. CDR3 loop: CASSYSISPYNSPLHF. The CDR3 nucleotides are TGTGCCAGCAGTTACTCGATCAGCCCCTATAATTCACCCCTCCACTTT.

The CDR3 sequence: CASSFRGGISNQPQHF. DNA for the CDR3: TGTGCCAGCAGCTTTCGAGGGGGCATCAGCAATCAGCCCCAGCATTTT. This chain links TRBV5-6 with TRBJ1-5; TRBD1 aligns across 7 bases. J gave up 1 base and V 2 bases, and 6 bases lay outside the gene matches. CDR1 and CDR2 (germline): SGHDT, YYEEEE. This CDR3 is 16 amino acids long.

This chain connects TRBV13 to TRBJ2-1; 7 nucleotides align to TRBD1. J was trimmed by 3 bases and V by 4 bases; bases with no gene match: 9. The CDR3 runs to 16 residues. Per the germline V gene, CDR1 is PRHDT and CDR2 is FYEKMQ (reference sequence). CDR3 loop: CASSSMGQTLYNEQFF. In DNA, the CDR3 is TGTGCCAGCAGCTCAATGGGACAGACTCTCTACAATGAGCAGTTCTTC.